This T cell receptor beta chain was sequenced in a study of blood T cells in healthy people across ages. Broader study findings: Roughly linearly, TCR beta diversity per million T cells fell as age increased.

With regard to this clonotype: The antigen remains undetermined.

V lost 0 bases, J lost 5 bases, and 5 bases lay in between. Germline lookup yields CDR1 MGHRA and CDR2 YSYEKL. CDR3 length: 13 residues. Each individual donor underwent a draw of around 9.8 milliliters of peripheral blood. Through a sample-barcoded 5' primer and a J-beta primer mix, a second PCR was run for about 6 to 11 cycles. Per-sample output comprised a minimum of 2.5 million paired-end reads containing CDR3. TCRdb passed the 5' RACE reads through MiXCR, listing each CDR3 protein once. Of about 1.4 million distinct CDR3 sequences listed, approximately 59% are singletons. Sequencing was carried out using blood. The source is a man younger than 35 in good health. The V and J genes are TRBV4-1 and TRBJ1-5; D is uncertain. The DNA for the CDR3 is TGCGCCAGCAGCCAAGATCCTTATCAGCCCCAGCATTTT. This sequence encodes CASSQDPYQPQHF.